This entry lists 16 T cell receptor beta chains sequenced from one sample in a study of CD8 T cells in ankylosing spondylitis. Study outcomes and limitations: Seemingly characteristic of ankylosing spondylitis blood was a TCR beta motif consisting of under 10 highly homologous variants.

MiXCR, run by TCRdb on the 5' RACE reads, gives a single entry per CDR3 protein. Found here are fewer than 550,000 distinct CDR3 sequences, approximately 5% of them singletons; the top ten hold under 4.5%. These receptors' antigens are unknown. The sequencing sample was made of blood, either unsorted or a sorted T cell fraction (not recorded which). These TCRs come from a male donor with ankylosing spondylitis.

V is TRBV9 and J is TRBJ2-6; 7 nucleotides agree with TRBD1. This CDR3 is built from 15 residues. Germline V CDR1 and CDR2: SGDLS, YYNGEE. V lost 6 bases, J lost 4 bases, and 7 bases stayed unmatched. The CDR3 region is CASTQQGRGANVLTF. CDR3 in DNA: TGTGCCAGCACCCAACAGGGGAGAGGGGCCAACGTCCTGACTTTC.

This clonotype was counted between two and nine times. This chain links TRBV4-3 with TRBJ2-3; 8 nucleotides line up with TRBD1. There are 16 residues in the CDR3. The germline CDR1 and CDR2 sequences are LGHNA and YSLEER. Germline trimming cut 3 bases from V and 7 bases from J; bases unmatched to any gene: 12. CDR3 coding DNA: TGCGCCAGCAGCCAGGGCCCGAGGCAGGGGGCAAATACGCAGTATTTT. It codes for CASSQGPRQGANTQYF.

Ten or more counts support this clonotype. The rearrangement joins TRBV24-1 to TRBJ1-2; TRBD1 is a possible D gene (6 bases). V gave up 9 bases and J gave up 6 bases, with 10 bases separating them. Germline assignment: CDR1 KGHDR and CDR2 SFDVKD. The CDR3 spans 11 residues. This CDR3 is CATRQDDGYTF. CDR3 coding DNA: TGTGCCACCCGACAGGATGATGGCTACACCTTC.

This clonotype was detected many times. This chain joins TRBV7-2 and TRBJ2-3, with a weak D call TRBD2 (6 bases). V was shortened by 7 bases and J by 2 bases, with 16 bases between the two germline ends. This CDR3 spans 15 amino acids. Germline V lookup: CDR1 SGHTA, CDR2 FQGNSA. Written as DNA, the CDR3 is TGTGCCAGCACCGTACCTGGGGGGTTCACAGATACGCAGTATTTT. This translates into CASTVPGGFTDTQYF.

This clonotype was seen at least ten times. CDR3 amino acids: CASSQGLAGFSVGETQYF. DNA of the CDR3: TGCGCCAGCAGCCAAGGGTTGGCGGGGTTCTCGGTAGGGGAGACCCAGTACTTC. This rearrangement joins TRBV4-3 to TRBJ2-5, with D possibly TRBD2 on 6 matching bases. Germline V gives CDR1 LGHNA, CDR2 YSLEER. The CDR3 covers 18 residues. V lost 1 base and J lost 5, with 23 bases in between.

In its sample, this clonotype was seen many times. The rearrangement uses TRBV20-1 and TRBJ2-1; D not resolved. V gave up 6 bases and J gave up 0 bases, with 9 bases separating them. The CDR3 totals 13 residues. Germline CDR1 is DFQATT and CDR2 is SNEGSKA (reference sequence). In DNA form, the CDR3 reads TGCAGTGCGCTCCATTACTCCTACAATGAGCAGTTCTTC. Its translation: CSALHYSYNEQFF.

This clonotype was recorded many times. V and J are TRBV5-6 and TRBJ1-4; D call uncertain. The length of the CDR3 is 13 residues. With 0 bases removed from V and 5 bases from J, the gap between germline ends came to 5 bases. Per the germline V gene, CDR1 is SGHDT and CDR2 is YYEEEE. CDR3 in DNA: TGTGCCAGCAGCTTGGTGCTAAATGAAAAACTGTTTTTT. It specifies CASSLVLNEKLFF.

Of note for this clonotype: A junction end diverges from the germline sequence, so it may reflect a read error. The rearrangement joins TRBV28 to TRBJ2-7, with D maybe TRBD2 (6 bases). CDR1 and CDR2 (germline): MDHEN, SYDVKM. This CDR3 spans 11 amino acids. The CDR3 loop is CASALGGTPSF. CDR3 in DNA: TGTGCCAGCGCACTGGGGGGAACCCCCAGCTTC.

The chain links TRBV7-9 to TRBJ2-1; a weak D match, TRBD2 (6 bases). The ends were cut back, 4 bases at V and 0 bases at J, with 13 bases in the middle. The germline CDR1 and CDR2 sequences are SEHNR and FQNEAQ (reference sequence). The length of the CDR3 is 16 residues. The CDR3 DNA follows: TGTGCCAGCAGCTGGGGGGAGAGTAGCTCCTACAATGAGCAGTTCTTC. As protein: CASSWGESSSYNEQFF.

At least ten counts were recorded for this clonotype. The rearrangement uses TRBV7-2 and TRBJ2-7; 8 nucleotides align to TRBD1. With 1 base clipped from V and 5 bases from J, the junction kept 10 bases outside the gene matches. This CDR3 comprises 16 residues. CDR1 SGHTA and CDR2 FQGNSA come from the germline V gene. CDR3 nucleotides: TGTGCCAGCAGCTTAGTTTATGGACAGGGTAACCACGAGCAGTACTTC. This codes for CASSLVYGQGNHEQYF.

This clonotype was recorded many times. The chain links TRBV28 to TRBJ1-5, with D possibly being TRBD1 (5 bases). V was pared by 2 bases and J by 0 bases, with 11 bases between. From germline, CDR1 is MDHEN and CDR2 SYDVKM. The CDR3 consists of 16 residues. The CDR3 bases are TGTGCCAGCAGTTTAAACGGGAGGGGTAGCAATCAGCCCCAGCATTTT. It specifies CASSLNGRGSNQPQHF.

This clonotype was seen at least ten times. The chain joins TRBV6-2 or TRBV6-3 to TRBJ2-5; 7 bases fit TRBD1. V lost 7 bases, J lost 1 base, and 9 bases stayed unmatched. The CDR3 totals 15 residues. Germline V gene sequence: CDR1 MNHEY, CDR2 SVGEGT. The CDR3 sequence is CASTSWGQPQETQYF. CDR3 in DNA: TGTGCCAGCACCTCCTGGGGACAGCCCCAAGAGACCCAGTACTTC.

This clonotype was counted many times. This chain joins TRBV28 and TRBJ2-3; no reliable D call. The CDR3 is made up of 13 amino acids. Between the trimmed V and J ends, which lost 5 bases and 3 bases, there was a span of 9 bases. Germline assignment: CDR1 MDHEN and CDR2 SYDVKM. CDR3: CASSLSSTDTQYF. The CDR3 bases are TGTGCCAGCAGTCTCTCCTCAACAGATACGCAGTATTTT.

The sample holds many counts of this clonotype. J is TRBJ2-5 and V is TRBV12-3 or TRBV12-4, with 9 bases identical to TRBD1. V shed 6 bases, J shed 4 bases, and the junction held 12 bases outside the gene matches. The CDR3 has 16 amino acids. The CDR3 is CASRKPGQGRAETQYF. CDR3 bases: TGTGCCAGCAGGAAACCGGGACAGGGAAGGGCAGAGACCCAGTACTTC.

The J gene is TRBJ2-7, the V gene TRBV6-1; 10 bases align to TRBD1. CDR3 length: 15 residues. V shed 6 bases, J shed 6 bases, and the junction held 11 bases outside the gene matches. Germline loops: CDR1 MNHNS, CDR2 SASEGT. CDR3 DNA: TGTGCCAGCAGCCTACCGGGACAGGGGTCGGTCGAGCAGTACTTC. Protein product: CASSLPGQGSVEQYF.

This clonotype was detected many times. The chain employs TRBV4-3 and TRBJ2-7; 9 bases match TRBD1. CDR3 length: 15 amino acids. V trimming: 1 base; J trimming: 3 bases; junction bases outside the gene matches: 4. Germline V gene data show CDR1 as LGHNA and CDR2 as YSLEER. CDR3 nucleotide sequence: TGCGCCAGCAGCCAAGGCGGGGACAGGGACTACGAGCAGTACTTC. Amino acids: CASSQGGDRDYEQYF.